This TCR beta chain is from a study of shared clonotypes between healthy human individuals. In the original workflow: ImmunoSEQ output lacked quality scores and full-length reads, limiting matched filtering. Some clones are missing from TCRdb's copy, which holds only in-frame ones; the method was immunoSEQ multiplex PCR. V, J and clone size are those of that table, while D and trimming were read from the DNA. The top ten hold approximately 12% of the sample, which has 490,000 or so clones, 70% to 85% seen once. Trimming left V 1 base short and J 4 bases short, with 9 bases between. Germline CDR1 is SGHVS and CDR2 is FNYEAQ. This CDR3 spans 14 amino acids.

This sequence originates from a woman aged 40 to 49 in good health. Some clones in this sample may be carry-over from other donors' samples. The chain uses TRBV7-6 and TRBJ2-3; D is possibly TRBD1 (6 bases). Sequencing was performed on PBMCs. The CDR3 is CASSLGGHADTQYF. The CDR3 coding sequence is TGTGCCAGCAGCTTAGGGGGGCACGCAGATACGCAGTATTTT.